This is a list of T cell receptor beta chains from one sample in a study of CD8 T cells in Susac syndrome. TCRdb analysed the immunoSEQ multiplex PCR reads with MiXCR anew, one entry per CDR3 protein. The sample lists 350,000 to 550,000 distinct CDR3 sequences, more than 80% occurring once. Sequences were obtained from CD8+ T cells from PBMCs. Every receptor here comes from a human donor with multiple sclerosis. CDR3s include the opening cysteine and the closing phenylalanine or tryptophan. The D gene is left open where the match is weak. A row's size may be missing; if present it is once, few, many or a size class.

V gene	D gene	clone size	J gene	CDR3 protein	CDR3 DNA
TRBV7-9	TRBD2	NA	TRBJ2-1	CASSPSTSGFPYNEQFF	TGTGCCAGCAGCCCCTCGACTAGCGGATTTCCCTACAATGAGCAGTTCTTC
TRBV9	NA	NA	TRBJ2-3	CASSAGLPSGPERRADTQYF	TGTGCCAGCAGCGCAGGCCTACCCTCGGGGCCAGAAAGGCGGGCAGATACGCAGTATTTT
TRBV7-2	TRBD2	NA	TRBJ2-1	CASHSGGASEQFF	TGTGCCAGCCATAGCGGGGGGGCCTCTGAGCAGTTCTTC
TRBV10-3	TRBD1	NA	TRBJ2-3	CAISVRQGNTQYF	TGTGCCATCAGTGTCCGACAGGGGAATACGCAGTATTTT
TRBV27	TRBD1	once	TRBJ2-7	CATQPGGRYEQYF	TGTGCCACCCAACCAGGGGGCCGCTACGAGCAGTACTTC
TRBV19	NA	NA	TRBJ2-7	CASSFEISYEQYF	TGTGCCAGTAGTTTTGAAATCTCCTACGAGCAGTACTTC
TRBV27	NA	few	TRBJ2-7	CASSLTSSYEQYF	TGTGCCAGCAGTTTAACTAGCTCGTACGAGCAGTACTTC
TRBV4-1	NA	few	TRBJ2-5	CASSQVLSQETQYF	TGCGCCAGCAGCCAAGTTTTGAGCCAAGAGACCCAGTACTTC
TRBV27	NA	NA	TRBJ2-5	CASTRSGDQTQYF	TGTGCCAGCACCCGGTCAGGGGATCAGACCCAGTACTTC
TRBV5-1	NA	NA	TRBJ2-1	CATSEGLYNEQFF	TGCGCCACCTCTGAAGGCCTGTACAATGAGCAGTTCTTC
TRBV3-1	NA	once	TRBJ2-1	CASSHETASDEQFF	TGTGCCAGCAGCCATGAGACTGCGTCCGATGAGCAGTTCTTC
TRBV7-8	NA	NA	TRBJ1-1	CAIGTDGTEAFF	TGTGCCATCGGGACGGACGGCACTGAAGCTTTCTTT
TRBV5-4	NA	NA	TRBJ2-7	CASSFDSAYEQYF	TGTGCCAGCAGCTTCGACAGTGCTTACGAGCAGTACTTC
TRBV5-1	NA	NA	TRBJ2-3	CASSFTTAGTDTQYF	TGCGCCAGCAGCTTTACTACCGCCGGGACAGATACGCAGTATTTT
TRBV7-9	TRBD1	NA	TRBJ1-2	CASSPDRVSYGYTF	TGTGCCAGCAGCCCTGACAGGGTGAGCTATGGCTACACCTTC
TRBV29-1	TRBD2	NA	TRBJ2-7	CSANGGTAEQYF	TGCAGCGCTAACGGGGGGACCGCCGAGCAGTACTTC
TRBV5-4	NA	NA	TRBJ2-2	CASSLYGTSTGELFF	TGTGCCAGCAGCTTGTACGGGACTTCCACCGGGGAGCTGTTTTTT
TRBV30	NA	few	TRBJ2-2	CAWTLAQNTGELFF	TGTGCCTGGACACTAGCCCAGAACACCGGGGAGCTGTTTTTT
TRBV6-1	NA	NA	TRBJ2-1	CASSEGPSWAGTGGNEQFF	TGTGCCAGCAGTGAGGGGCCTTCCTGGGCGGGTACCGGTGGGAATGAGCAGTTCTTC
TRBV20-1	TRBD1	NA	TRBJ2-2	CSAIFRDRGRTGELFF	TGCAGTGCTATATTCCGGGACAGGGGGCGAACCGGGGAGCTGTTTTTT
TRBV4-1	NA	NA	TRBJ2-7	CASSLSLAYEQYF	TGCGCCAGCAGCCTATCCCTAGCCTACGAGCAGTACTTC
TRBV30	NA	once	TRBJ2-1	CAWSDGTDNEQFF	TGTGCCTGGAGTGACGGGACTGACAATGAGCAGTTCTTC